Included here is one T cell receptor (beta chain) sequence, with context. Antigen: not known. This sample is part of a study of cytomegalovirus exposure and HLA in healthy donors. Study-wide findings and caveats: The study recorded more than 150 TCR beta chains that were cytomegalovirus-associated.

The CDR3 runs to 16 residues. Trimming cost V 2 bases and J 3 bases; bases outside gene matches: 6. The germline CDR1 and CDR2 sequences are MNHEY and SMNVEV (reference sequence). PCR was performed using 60 Vbeta and 13 Jbeta primers. Data came from immunoSEQ multiplex PCR; TCRdb stores just in-frame clones and leaves some out. The sample contains about 76,000 clones, approximately 72% of which appear only once. The J gene is TRBJ2-2, the V gene TRBV27; the match to TRBD2 covers 7 bases. The sample comprised PBMCs. This TCR was recovered from a woman between 40 and 55 years old in good health and CMV-seropositive. The CDR3 here is CASSLRRTSDTGELFF. CDR3 nucleotide sequence: TGTGCCAGCAGTTTAAGGAGGACTAGTGACACCGGGGAGCTGTTTTTT.